The subject of this entry is one T cell receptor beta chain. Its antigen is as yet unknown. TCRdb's copy holds only in-frame clones and misses some; the assay was immunoSEQ multiplex PCR. The sample contains tens of thousands of clones, 84% of which appear only once. These data belong to a study of OX40 agonist ivuxolimab in advanced cancers. Looking at the study overall: An anti-OX40 (CD134) antibody with agonistic activity, ivuxolimab, was administered to patients. Patients were treated with intravenous ivuxolimab, dosed at 0.01 to 10 mg/kg and infused every 2 weeks. Among those treated, three patients had partial responses, one with hepatocellular carcinoma and two with cutaneous melanoma.

The CDR3 spans 15 residues. V shed 5 bases and J shed 3 bases, with 19 bases lying between them. Germline CDR1 SQVTM, CDR2 ANQGSEA. Study-wide findings and caveats: Determination of antigen specificity was not performed for the expanded peripheral T cells.

The sample in question was CD4+ or CD8+ T cells sorted from blood, obtained in a trial of the OX40 agonist ivuxolimab. The chain is built from TRBV29-1 and TRBJ1-2; D is possibly TRBD1 (6 bases). The TCR was taken from an adult with an advanced solid tumor such as melanoma, head and neck, liver or kidney cancer. The CDR3: CSVKGSAGDDYGYTF. The CDR3 nucleotides are TGCAGCGTTAAAGGGTCTGCAGGGGACGACTATGGCTACACCTTC.